Shown below are 6 T cell receptor beta chains from a single sample sequenced in a study of CD8 T cells in ankylosing spondylitis. In TCRdb, the 5' RACE reads were re-called with MiXCR into one record per CDR3 protein. The data show some 250,000 distinct CDR3 sequences, more than 20% seen once. Material for sequencing was blood, either unsorted or a sorted T cell fraction (not recorded which). The receptor source for this set is a male donor with ankylosing spondylitis or in good health (not recorded which).

The rearrangement uses TRBV15 and TRBJ2-7, with D perhaps matching TRBD1 (6 bases). The CDR3 contains 15 residues. Germline V gene sequence: CDR1 LNHNV, CDR2 YYDKDF (reference sequence). The V gene lost 4 bases and the J gene lost 7 bases, with 20 bases spanning the gap. DNA for the CDR3: TGTGCCACCAGCACCTGGACAGCCAACCTAGGGGAGCAGTACTTC. Translation: CATSTWTANLGEQYF.

This clonotype was seen more than once but under ten times. The chain joins TRBV20-1 to TRBJ1-3; no firm D call. The germline V gene encodes CDR1 DFQATT and CDR2 SNEGSKA (reference sequence). This CDR3 spans 16 amino acids. Trimming left V 1 base short and J 1 base short, with 14 bases between. The DNA of the CDR3 is TGCAGTGCTAGAGGTCCGCAAGGTCCGTCTGGAAACACCATATATTTT. Encoded protein: CSARGPQGPSGNTIYF.

V is TRBV7-2 and J is TRBJ1-5; 7 bases are shared with TRBD1. CDR3 length: 14 residues. With 5 bases clipped from V and 3 bases from J, the junction kept 4 bases outside the gene matches. Per germline, CDR1 SGHTA and CDR2 FQGNSA. CDR3 DNA: TGTGCCAGCAGCCCGGGACAGACCAATCAGCCCCAGCATTTT. It specifies CASSPGQTNQPQHF.

This clonotype was detected ten times or more. V usage is TRBV6-6 and J usage is TRBJ2-5; D is unclear. The germline V gene has CDR1 MNHNY and CDR2 SVGAGI (reference sequence). The V end lost 6 bases, the J end lost 5 bases, and 7 bases lay between the germline ends. This CDR3 comprises 11 residues. In DNA, the CDR3 is TGTGCCAGCAGAAGCCGGGAGACCCAGTACTTC. This sequence encodes CASRSRETQYF.

This clonotype was seen ten or more times. The CDR3 region is CASSLGEGETQYF. For the CDR3, the DNA is TGTGCCAGCAGTTTAGGGGAGGGAGAGACCCAGTACTTC. This sequence joins TRBV12-3 or TRBV12-4 and TRBJ2-5; 7 nucleotides match TRBD2. The V segment lost 1 base and the J segment 4 bases; nucleotides outside the gene matches: 0. There are 13 residues in the CDR3.

The V gene is TRBV19, the J gene TRBJ2-7; D is unclear. The CDR3 is 15 amino acids. V shed 1 base and J shed 0 bases, with 10 bases lying between them. The germline gives CDR1 LNHDA, CDR2 SQIVND (reference sequence). CDR3 in DNA: TGTGCCAGTAGTATAGCGGTCAGCAGCTCCTACGAGCAGTACTTC. Its protein product is CASSIAVSSSYEQYF.